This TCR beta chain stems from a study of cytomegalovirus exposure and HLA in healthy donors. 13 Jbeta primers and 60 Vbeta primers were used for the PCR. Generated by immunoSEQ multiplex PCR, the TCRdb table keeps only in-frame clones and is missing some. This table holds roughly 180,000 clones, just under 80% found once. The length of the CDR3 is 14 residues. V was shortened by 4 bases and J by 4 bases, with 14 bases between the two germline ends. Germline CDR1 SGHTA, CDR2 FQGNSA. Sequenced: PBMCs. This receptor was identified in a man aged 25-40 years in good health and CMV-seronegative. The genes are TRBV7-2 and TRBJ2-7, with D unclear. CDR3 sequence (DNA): TGTGCCAGCAGCTCCGGAGTGCGGTCGTACGAGCAGTACTTC. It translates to CASSSGVRSYEQYF.